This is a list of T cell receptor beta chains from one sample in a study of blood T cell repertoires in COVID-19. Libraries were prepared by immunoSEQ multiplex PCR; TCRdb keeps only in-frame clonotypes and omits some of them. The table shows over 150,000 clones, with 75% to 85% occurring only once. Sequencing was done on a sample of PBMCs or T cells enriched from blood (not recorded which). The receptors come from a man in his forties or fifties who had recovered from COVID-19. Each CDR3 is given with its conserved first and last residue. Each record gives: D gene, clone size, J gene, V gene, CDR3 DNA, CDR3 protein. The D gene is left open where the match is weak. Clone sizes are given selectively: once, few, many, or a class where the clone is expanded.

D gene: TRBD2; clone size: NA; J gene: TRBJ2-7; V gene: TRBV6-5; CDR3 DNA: TGTGCCAGCAGTTACTCGTATGCGGGAGTAGGGTACGAGCAGTACTTC; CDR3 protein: CASSYSYAGVGYEQYF
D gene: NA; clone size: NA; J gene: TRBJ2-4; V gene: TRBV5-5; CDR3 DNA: TGTGCCAGCAGCCTGACAGAGGATGTCATTCAGTACTTC; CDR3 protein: CASSLTEDVIQYF
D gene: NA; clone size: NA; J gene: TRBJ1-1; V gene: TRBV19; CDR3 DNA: TGTGCCAGTAGTATCTGGCAGGCCTCGAACACTGAAGCTTTCTTT; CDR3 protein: CASSIWQASNTEAFF
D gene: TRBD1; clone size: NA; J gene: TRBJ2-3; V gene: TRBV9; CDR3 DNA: TGTGCCAGCAGCGTAGAGGGCAGGGGGCAGGCAGATACGCAGTATTTT; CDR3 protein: CASSVEGRGQADTQYF
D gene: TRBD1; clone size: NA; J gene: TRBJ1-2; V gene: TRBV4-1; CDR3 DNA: TGCGCCAGCAGCCGCCTAGACAGGGGTGATTATGGCTACACCTTC; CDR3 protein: CASSRLDRGDYGYTF
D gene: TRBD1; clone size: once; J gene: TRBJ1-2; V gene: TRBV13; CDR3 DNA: TGTGCCAGCAGCTTAGGTCCCGGGACAGGGGTCGGGATTACCTATGGCTACACCTTC; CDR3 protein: CASSLGPGTGVGITYGYTF
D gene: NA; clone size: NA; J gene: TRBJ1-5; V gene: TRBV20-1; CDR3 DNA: TGCAGTGCTAGTAGCGACCGAAATCAGCCCCAGCATTTT; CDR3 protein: CSASSDRNQPQHF
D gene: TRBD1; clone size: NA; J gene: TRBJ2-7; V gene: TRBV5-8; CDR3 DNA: TGTGCCAGCAGCCCCCGGGACAGGGTATCCGAGCAGTACTTC; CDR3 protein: CASSPRDRVSEQYF
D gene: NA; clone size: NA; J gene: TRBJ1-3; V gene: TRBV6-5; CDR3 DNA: TGTGCCAGCAGTTACGGGGGGAGTAGAAACACCATATATTTT; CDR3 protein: CASSYGGSRNTIYF
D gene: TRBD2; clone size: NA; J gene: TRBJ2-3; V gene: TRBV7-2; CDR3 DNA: TGTGCCAGCAGCTCCCTACTAGCGGGAGCAGATACGCAGTATTTT; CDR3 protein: CASSSLLAGADTQYF
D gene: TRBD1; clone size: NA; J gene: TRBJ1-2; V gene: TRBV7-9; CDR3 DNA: TGTGCCAGCAGCTATGGGACAGGGGCGGGCTATGGCTACACCTTC; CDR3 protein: CASSYGTGAGYGYTF
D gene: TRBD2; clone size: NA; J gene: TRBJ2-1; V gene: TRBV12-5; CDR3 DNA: TGTGCTAGTGGTTTGGGGACTAGCGGGAGGGCCGGGCAGTTCTTC; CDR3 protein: CASGLGTSGRAGQFF
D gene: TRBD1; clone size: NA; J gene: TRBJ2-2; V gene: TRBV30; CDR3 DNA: TGTGCCCGGGGACAGGGGTTTTACACCGGGGAGCTGTTTTTT; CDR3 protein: CARGQGFYTGELFF
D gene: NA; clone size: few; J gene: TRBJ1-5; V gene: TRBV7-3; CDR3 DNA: TGTGCCAGCAGCCCTGGAGCTAACCAGCCCCAGCATTTT; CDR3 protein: CASSPGANQPQHF
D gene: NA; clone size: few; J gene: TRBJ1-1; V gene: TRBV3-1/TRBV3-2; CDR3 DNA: TGTGCCAGCAGCCGACTTGTGAACACTGAAGCTTTCTTT; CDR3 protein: CASSRLVNTEAFF
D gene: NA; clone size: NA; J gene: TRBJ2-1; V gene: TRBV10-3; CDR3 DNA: TGTGCCATCAATAACAGTGAGCAGTTCTTC; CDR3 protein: CAINNSEQFF
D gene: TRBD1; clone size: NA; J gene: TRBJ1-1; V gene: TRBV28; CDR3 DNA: TGTGCCAGCAGTCCTAGGGCCGACAGGGACAACACTGAAGCTTTCTTT; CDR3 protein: CASSPRADRDNTEAFF
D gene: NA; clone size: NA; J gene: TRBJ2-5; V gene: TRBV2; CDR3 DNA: TGTGCCAGCAGTCTAGAATTTATGGGTCAAGAGACCCAGTACTTC; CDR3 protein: CASSLEFMGQETQYF
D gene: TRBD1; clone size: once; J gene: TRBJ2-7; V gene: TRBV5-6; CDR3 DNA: TGTGCCAGCAGCCTCTGGGACAGACACTACGAGCAGTACTTC; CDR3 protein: CASSLWDRHYEQYF
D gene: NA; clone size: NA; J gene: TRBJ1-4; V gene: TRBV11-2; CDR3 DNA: TGTGCCAGCAGCTTTATTGCTAGCGGGATTGAAAAACTGTTTTTT; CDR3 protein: CASSFIASGIEKLFF
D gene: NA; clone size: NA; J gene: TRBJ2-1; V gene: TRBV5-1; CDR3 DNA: TGCGCCAGCAGCTTGGGGAGGGAACTCCTTAATGAGCAGTTCTTC; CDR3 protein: CASSLGRELLNEQFF
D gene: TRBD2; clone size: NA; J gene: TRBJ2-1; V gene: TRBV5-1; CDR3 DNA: TGCGCCAGCACCCCTACTAGCGGGGCTTTCAATGAGCAGTTCTTC; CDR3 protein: CASTPTSGAFNEQFF
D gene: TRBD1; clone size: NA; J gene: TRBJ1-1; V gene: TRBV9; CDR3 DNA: TGTGCCAGCAGCGGGGACAGCAGAGCCCTGAACACTGAAGCTTTCTTT; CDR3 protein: CASSGDSRALNTEAFF
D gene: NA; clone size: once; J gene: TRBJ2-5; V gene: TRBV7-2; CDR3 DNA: TGTGCCAGCAGCGAGTTAATTCGGGGTTCGCGCCAGTACTTC; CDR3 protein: CASSELIRGSRQYF
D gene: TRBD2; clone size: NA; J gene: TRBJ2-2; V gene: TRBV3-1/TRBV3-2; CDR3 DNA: TGTGCCAGCGGAAAAGCGGGAGCCGGGGAGCTGTTTTTT; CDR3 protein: CASGKAGAGELFF
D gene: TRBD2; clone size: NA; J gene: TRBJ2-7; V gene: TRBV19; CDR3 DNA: TGTGCCAGTAGTATTCTAGCGGGAGGGCTGTACGAGCAGTACTTC; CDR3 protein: CASSILAGGLYEQYF
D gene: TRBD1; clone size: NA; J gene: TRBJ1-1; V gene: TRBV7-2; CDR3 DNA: TGTGCCAGCAGCCCACCGACAGGGACTAGAGATGAAGCTTTCTTT; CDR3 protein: CASSPPTGTRDEAFF
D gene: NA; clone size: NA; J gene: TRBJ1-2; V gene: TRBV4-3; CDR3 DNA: TGCGCCAGCAGCCAAGAAAGACAGATTTATGGCTACACCTTC; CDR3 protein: CASSQERQIYGYTF
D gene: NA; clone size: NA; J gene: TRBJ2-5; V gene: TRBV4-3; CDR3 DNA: TGCGCCAGCAGCCAAGGTCGGGAGACCCAGTACTTC; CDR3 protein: CASSQGRETQYF
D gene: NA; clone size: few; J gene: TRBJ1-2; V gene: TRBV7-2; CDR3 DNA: TGTGCCAGCAGCTTAGCGGTCAGGGCTGGAGGCTACACCTTC; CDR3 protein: CASSLAVRAGGYTF
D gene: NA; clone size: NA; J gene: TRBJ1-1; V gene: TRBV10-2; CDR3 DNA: TGCGCCAGCACGGTCTACGGGTCGGGTGAAGCTTTCTTT; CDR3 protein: CASTVYGSGEAFF
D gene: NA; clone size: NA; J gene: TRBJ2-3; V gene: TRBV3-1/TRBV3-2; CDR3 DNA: TGTGCCAGCAGCCAAGATATAGGGGTACATCGGGATACGCAGTATTTT; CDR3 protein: CASSQDIGVHRDTQYF
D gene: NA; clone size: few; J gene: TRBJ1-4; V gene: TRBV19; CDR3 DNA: TGTGCCAGTAGTAGGCCCCCATATGAAAAACTGTTTTTT; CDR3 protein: CASSRPPYEKLFF
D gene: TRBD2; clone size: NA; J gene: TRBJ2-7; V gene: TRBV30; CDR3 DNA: TGTGCCTGGAGTTCCCTAGCGGGAGAACTTGGCTACGAGCAGTACTTC; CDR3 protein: CAWSSLAGELGYEQYF
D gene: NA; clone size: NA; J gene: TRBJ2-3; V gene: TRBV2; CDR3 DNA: TGTGCCAGCACAGGGCCATACACAGATACGCAGTATTTT; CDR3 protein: CASTGPYTDTQYF
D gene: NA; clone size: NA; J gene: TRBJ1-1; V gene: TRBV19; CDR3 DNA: TGTGCCAGTACCCTAGCGGGCCAAAGACAGACTGAAGCTTTCTTT; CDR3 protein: CASTLAGQRQTEAFF
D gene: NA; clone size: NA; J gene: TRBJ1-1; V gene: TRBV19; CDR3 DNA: TGTGCCAGTAGTACTGGCAGGAATTCCCCGGGATTCATGAACACTGAAGCTTTCTTT; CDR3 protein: CASSTGRNSPGFMNTEAFF
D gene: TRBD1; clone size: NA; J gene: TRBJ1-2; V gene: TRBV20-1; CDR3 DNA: TGCAGTGCTAGTTCAGGGGGAAGGGTTTACGGCTACACCTTC; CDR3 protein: CSASSGGRVYGYTF
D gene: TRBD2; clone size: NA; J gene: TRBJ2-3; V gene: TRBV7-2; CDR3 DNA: TGTGCCAGCAGCTTACTCGCTAGCGGATTCAACACAGATACGCAGTATTTT; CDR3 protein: CASSLLASGFNTDTQYF
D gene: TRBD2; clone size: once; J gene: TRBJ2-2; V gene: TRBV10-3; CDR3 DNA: TGTGCCATCAGTGAGTCGCGCGGGAGGGCGAACACCGGGGAGCTGTTTTTT; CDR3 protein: CAISESRGRANTGELFF
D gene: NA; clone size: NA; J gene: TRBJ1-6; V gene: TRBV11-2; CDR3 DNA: TGTGCCAGCAGCTTAGGTCAGGGGCCGGATTCACCCCTCCACTTT; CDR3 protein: CASSLGQGPDSPLHF
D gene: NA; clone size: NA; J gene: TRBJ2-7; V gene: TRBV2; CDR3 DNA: TGTGCCAGCAGTGAAGCGGGGGCGGGTGAGCAGTACTTC; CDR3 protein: CASSEAGAGEQYF
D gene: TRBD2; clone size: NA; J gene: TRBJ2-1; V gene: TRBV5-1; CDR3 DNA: TGCGCCAGCTATCCACCGGGGACTAGCGGAAACAATGAGCAGTTCTTC; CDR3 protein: CASYPPGTSGNNEQFF
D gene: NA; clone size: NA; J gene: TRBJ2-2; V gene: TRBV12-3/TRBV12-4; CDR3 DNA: TGTGCCAGACCGACAGGTTACACCGGGGAGCTGTTTTTT; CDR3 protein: CARPTGYTGELFF
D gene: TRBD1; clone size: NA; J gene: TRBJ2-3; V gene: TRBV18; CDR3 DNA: TGTGCCAGCTCACGTGACAGGGTCACAGATACGCAGTATTTT; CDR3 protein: CASSRDRVTDTQYF
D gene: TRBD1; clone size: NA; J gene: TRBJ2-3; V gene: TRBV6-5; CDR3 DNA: TGTGCCAGCATTCAGGGGGCAGATACGCAGTATTTT; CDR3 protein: CASIQGADTQYF
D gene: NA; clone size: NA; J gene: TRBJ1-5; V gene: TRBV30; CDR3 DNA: TGTGCCTGGGAGAACGGGGGGAATCAGCCCCAGCATTTT; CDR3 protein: CAWENGGNQPQHF
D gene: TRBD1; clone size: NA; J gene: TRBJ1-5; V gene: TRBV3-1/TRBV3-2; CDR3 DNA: TGTGCCAGCAGCCCTGGACAGGGTAGCAATCAGCCCCAGCATTTT; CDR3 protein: CASSPGQGSNQPQHF
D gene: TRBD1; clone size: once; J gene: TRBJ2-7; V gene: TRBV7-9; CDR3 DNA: TGTGCCAGCAGCCCCGGACAGGGGAGAGTTTACGAGCAGTACTTC; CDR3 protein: CASSPGQGRVYEQYF
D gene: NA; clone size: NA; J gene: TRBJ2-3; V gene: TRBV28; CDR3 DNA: TGTGCCAGCGCAGTCGGGGATGGTACAGATACGCAGTATTTT; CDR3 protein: CASAVGDGTDTQYF
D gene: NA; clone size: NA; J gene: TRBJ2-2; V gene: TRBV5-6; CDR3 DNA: TGTGCCAGCAGCCCATCGAACACCGGGGAGCTGTTTTTT; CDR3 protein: CASSPSNTGELFF